Given below is one TCR beta chain in context. This entry is derived from a study of blood T cell repertoires in COVID-19. Overall study: Acute-phase and convalescent COVID-19 samples originated in the United States, Italy and Spain. From T cells, B-cell-depleted T cells, or PBMCs came the material, which was cDNA or gDNA.

CDR1 is MGHRA and CDR2 is YSYEKL in the germline V gene. CDR3 length equals 14 residues. V lost 1 base to trimming and J lost 8 bases; unmatched junction nucleotides: 5. In the original analysis: Scientists estimated how many nucleated cells there were by amplifying reference gene primers. Using immunoSEQ multiplex PCR, the repertoire was profiled, and TCRdb retains in-frame clones only, with some absent. The DNA gave D and trimming, while V, J and clone size come from that table. Of some 170,000 clones detected, around 84% appear once; the ten largest clones hold more than 0.85%. Source material: peripheral blood. The V and J genes are TRBV4-1 and TRBJ2-1, with TRBD1 identical over 7 bases. The TCR was taken from a man in his forties with acute or convalescent COVID-19. This CDR3 is CASSQGQGGDEQFF. CDR3 DNA sequence: TGCGCCAGCAGCCAAGGGCAAGGGGGCGATGAGCAGTTCTTC.